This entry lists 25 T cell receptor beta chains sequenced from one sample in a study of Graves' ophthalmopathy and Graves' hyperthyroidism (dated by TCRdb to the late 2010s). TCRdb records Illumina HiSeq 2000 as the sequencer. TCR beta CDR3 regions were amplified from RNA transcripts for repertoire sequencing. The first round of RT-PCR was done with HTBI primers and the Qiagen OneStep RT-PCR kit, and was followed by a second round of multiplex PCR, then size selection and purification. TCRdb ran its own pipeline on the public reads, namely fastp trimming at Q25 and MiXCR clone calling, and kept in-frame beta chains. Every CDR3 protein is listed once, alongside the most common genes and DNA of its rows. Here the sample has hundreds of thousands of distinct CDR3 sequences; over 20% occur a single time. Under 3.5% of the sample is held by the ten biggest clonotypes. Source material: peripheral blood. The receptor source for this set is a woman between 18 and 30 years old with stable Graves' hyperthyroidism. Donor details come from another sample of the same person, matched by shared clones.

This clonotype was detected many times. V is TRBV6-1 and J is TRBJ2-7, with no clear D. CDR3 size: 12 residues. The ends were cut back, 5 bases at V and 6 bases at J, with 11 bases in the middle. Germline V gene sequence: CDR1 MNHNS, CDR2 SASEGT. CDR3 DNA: TGTGCCAGCAGTCGGACCACTTCCGAGCAGTACTTC. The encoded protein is CASSRTTSEQYF.

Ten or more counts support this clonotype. The CDR3 DNA reads TGCAGTGCTAGAGTCCCTAGCGGGAGAGGGAGCTCCTACGAGCAGTACTTC. This gives the protein CSARVPSGRGSSYEQYF. The J gene is TRBJ2-7, the V gene TRBV20-1; TRBD2 matches 10 bases. Germline trimming cut 1 base from V and 0 bases from J; bases unmatched to any gene: 9. CDR1 DFQATT and CDR2 SNEGSKA come from the germline V gene (reference sequence). The CDR3 sequence is 17 residues long.

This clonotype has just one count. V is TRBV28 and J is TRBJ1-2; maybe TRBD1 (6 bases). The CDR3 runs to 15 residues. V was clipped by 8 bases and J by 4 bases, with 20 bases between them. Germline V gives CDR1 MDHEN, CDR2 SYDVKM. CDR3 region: CASVGAGAPLYGYTF. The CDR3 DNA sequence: TGTGCCAGCGTAGGGGCGGGGGCGCCCCTCTATGGCTACACCTTC.

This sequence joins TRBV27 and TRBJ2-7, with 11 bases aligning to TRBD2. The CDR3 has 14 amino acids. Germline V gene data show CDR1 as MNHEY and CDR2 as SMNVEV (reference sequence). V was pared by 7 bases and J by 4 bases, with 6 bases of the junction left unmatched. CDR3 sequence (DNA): TGTGCCAGCACCCCTAGCGGGAGGTTATACGAGCAGTACTTC. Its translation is CASTPSGRLYEQYF.

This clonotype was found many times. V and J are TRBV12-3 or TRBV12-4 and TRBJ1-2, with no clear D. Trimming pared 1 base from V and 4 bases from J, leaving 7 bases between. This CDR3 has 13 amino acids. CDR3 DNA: TGTGCCAGCAGTTTAGGGGTCGGCTATGGCTACACCTTC. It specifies CASSLGVGYGYTF.

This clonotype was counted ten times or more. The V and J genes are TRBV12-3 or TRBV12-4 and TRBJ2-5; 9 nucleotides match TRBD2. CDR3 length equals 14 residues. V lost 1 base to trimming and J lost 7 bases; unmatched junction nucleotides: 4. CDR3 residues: CASSLGLAEGTQYF. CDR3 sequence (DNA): TGTGCCAGCAGTTTAGGACTAGCGGAAGGGACCCAGTACTTC.

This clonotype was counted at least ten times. The CDR3 DNA follows: TGTGCCATCAGTGATAGGGGAAAGAACACTGAAGCTTTCTTT. Its protein is CAISDRGKNTEAFF. The chain links TRBV10-3 to TRBJ1-1; a weak D match, TRBD1 (5 bases). V lost 3 bases to trimming and J lost 1 base, with 9 bases between them. The CDR3 contains 14 residues. CDR1 is ENHRY and CDR2 is SYGVKD in the germline V gene.

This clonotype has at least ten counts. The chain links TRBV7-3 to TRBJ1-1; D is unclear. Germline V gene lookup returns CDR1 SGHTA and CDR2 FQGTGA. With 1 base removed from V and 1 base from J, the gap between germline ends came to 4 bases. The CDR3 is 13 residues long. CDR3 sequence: CASSLSENTEAFF. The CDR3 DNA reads TGTGCCAGCAGCTTAAGTGAGAACACTGAAGCTTTCTTT.

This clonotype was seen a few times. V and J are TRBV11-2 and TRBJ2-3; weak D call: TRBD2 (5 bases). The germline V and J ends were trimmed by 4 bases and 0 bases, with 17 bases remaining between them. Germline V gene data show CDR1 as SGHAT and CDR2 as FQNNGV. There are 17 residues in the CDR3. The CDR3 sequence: CASSSPTDFYSTDTQYF. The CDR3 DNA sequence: TGTGCCAGCAGCTCCCCCACGGACTTTTATAGCACAGATACGCAGTATTTT.

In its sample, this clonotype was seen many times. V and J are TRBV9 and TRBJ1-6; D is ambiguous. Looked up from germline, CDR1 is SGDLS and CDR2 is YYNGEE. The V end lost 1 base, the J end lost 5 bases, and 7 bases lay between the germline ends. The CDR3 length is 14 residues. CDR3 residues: CASSVRGDNSPLHF. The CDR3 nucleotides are TGTGCCAGCAGCGTACGTGGGGATAATTCACCCCTCCACTTT.

The CDR3 loop is CASSKWTEADTQYF. The CDR3 DNA is TGTGCCAGCAGTAAATGGACAGAGGCAGATACGCAGTATTTT. The genes are TRBV2 and TRBJ2-3; D is perhaps TRBD1 (6 bases). Trimming stripped 5 bases from V and 4 bases from J, with 13 bases between. CDR3 length equals 14 residues. The germline gives CDR1 SNHLY, CDR2 FYNNEI. Full variable domain (rest looked up from reference TRBV2 and TRBJ2-3): EPEVTQTPSHQVTQMGQEVILRCVPISNHLYFYWYRQILGQKVEFLVSFYNNEISEKSEIFDDQFSVERPDGSNFTLKIRSTKLEDSAMYFCASSKWTEADTQYFGPGTRLTVL.

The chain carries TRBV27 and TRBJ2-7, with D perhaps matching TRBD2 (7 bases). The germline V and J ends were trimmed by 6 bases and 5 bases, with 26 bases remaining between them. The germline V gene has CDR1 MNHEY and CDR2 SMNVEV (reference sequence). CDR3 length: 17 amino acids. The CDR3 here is CASRPVEQGPGRDEQYF. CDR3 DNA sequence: TGTGCCAGCAGGCCGGTTGAACAGGGTCCGGGGAGGGACGAGCAGTACTTC.

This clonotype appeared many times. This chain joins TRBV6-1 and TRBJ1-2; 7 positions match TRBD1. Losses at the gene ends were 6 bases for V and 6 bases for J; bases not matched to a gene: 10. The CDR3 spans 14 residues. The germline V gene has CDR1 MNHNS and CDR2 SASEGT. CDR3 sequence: CASSPRGLRDGYTF. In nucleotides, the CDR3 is TGTGCCAGCAGCCCGAGGGGGCTTCGTGATGGCTACACCTTC.

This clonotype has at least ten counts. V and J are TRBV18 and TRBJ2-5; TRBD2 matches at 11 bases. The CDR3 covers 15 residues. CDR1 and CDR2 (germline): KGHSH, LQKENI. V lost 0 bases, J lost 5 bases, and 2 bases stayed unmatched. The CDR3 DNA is TGTGCCAGCTCACCACCTACTAGCGGGAGTGAGACCCAGTACTTC. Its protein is CASSPPTSGSETQYF.

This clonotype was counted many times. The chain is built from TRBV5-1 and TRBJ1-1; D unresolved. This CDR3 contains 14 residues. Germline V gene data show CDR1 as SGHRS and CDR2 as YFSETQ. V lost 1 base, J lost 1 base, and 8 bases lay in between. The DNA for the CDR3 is TGCGCCAGCAGCTTGTTCGCGGGGAACACTGAAGCTTTCTTT. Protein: CASSLFAGNTEAFF.

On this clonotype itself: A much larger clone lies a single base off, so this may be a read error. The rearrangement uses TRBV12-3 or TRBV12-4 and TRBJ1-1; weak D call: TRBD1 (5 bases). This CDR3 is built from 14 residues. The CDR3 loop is CVSSAGTENTEAFF. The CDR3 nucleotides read TGTGTCAGCAGTGCCGGGACGGAGAACACTGAAGCTTTCTTT.

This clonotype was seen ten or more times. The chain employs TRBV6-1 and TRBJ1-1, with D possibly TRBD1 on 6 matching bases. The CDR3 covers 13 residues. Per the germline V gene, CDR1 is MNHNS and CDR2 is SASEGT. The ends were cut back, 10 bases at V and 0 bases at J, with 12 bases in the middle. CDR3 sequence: CATSGAMNTEAFF. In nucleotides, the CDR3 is TGTGCCACCTCGGGGGCAATGAACACTGAAGCTTTCTTT.

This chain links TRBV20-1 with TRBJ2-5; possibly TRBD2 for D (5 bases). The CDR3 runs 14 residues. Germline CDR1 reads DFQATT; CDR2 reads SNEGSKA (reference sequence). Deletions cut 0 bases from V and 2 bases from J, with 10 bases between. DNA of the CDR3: TGCAGTGCTAGAGATGAGGGTTGGCAAGAGACCCAGTACTTC. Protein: CSARDEGWQETQYF.

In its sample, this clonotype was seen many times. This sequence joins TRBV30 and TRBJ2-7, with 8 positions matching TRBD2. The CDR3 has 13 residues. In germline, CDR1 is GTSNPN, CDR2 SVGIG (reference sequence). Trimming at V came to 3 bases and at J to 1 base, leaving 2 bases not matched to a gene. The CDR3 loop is CAWRVAGSYEQYF. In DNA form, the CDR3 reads TGTGCCTGGAGGGTAGCGGGATCCTACGAGCAGTACTTC.

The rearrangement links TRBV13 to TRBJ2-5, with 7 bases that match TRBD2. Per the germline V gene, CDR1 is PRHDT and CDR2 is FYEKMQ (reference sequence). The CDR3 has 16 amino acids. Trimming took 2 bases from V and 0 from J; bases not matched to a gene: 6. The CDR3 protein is CASSLFWRGYQETQYF. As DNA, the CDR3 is TGTGCCAGCAGCTTATTTTGGCGGGGGTACCAAGAGACCCAGTACTTC.

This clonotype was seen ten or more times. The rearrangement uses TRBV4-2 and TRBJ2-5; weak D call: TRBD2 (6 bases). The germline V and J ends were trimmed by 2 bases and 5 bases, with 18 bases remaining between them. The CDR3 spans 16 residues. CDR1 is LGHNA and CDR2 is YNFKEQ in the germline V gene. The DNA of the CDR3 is TGTGCCAGCAGCCAAAATCGTGGGAGGAGAGGGGAGACCCAGTACTTC. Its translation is CASSQNRGRRGETQYF.

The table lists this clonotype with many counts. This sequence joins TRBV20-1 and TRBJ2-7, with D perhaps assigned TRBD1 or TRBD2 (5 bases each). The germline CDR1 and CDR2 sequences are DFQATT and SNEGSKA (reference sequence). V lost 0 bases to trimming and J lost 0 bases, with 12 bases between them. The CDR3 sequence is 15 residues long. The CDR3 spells CSARDPGAHSYEQYF. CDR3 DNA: TGCAGTGCTAGAGATCCCGGGGCTCACTCCTACGAGCAGTACTTC.

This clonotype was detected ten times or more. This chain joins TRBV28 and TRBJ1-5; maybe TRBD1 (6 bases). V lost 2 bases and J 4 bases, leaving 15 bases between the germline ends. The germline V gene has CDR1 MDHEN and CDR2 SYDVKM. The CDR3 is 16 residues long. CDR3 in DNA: TGTGCCAGCAGTTTACCGGGACATAGCCTGAATCAGCCCCAGCATTTT. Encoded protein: CASSLPGHSLNQPQHF.

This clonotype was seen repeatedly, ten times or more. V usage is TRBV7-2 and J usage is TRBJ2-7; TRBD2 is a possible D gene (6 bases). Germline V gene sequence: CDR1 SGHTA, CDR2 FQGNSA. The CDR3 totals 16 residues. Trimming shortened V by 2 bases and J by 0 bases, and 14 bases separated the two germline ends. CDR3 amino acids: CASSLSGGGSSYEQYF. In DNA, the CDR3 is TGTGCCAGCAGCTTATCGGGTGGGGGGAGCTCCTACGAGCAGTACTTC.

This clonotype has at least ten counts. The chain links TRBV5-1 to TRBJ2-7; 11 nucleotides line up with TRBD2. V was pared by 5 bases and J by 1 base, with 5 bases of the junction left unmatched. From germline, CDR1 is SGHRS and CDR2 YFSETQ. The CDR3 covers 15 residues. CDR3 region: CASSWTSGSSYEQYF. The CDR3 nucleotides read TGCGCCAGCAGTTGGACTAGCGGGTCTTCCTACGAGCAGTACTTC. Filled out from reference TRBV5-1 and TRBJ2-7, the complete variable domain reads KAGVTQTPRYLIKTRGQQVTLSCSPISGHRSVSWYQQTPGQGLQFLFEYFSETQRNKGNFPGRFSGRQFSNSRSEMNVSTLELGDSALYLCASSWTSGSSYEQYFGPGTRLTVT.